The 30 T cell receptor beta chains presented below share a single source sample, sequenced in a study of CXCR3-negative and CXCR3-positive naive CD8 T cells. Libraries were UMI-labeled 5' RACE TRB cDNA. TCRdb re-called the 5' RACE reads; one entry per CDR3 protein, DNA not given. The data show approximately 48,000 distinct CDR3 sequences, and the top ten clones hold about 0.61%. The antigens these receptors bind are not known. Whole-study findings and limits: CXCR3-positive naive cells carried more hydrophobic TRB CDR3s than CXCR3-negative naive cells did.

Sequencing was done on a sample of naive CXCR3+ CD8+ T cells from blood. Subset of the sample: CD45RO-CCR7+CD27+CD95- naive CD8+ T cells expressing CXCR3 (TNR3+). Receptor source: a human donor in good health. Some clones in this sample may be carry-over from other donors' samples.

The genes are TRBV4-3 and TRBJ1-1. The length of the CDR3 is 13 residues. CDR1 and CDR2 (germline): LGHNA, YSLEER. This chain's CDR3 is CASSRRVNNEAFF.

This chain connects TRBV7-2 to TRBJ2-7. Germline V CDR1 and CDR2: SGHTA, FQGNSA. This CDR3 is 15 amino acids long. The CDR3 region is CASSLEPDYSYEQYF.

The gene calls are TRBV27 and TRBJ2-6; TCRdb outputs TRBD2, but without DNA this stays unchecked. The CDR3 spans 15 residues. The germline gives CDR1 MNHEY, CDR2 SMNVEV (reference sequence). CDR3 sequence reads: CASRGLLSGANVLTF.

The chain recombines TRBV12-3 or TRBV12-4 with TRBJ2-2; TCRdb's D call, TRBD1, is unchecked because there is no DNA. The CDR3 is 18 amino acids. CDR3 amino acids: CASSPRVVGGWNTGELFF.

This chain connects TRBV20-1 to TRBJ1-1. The CDR3 is 13 amino acids. Germline lookup yields CDR1 DFQATT and CDR2 SNEGSKA (reference sequence). The CDR3 here is CSARGAVFAEAFF.

The chain links TRBV4-1 to TRBJ2-7; the TCRdb D gene call, TRBD1, has no DNA to confirm it. The CDR3 loop spans 16 amino acids. Germline loops: CDR1 MGHRA, CDR2 YSYEKL. CDR3 sequence reads: CASSQGGGIGTYEQYF.

This chain joins TRBV14 and TRBJ2-7; TCRdb picks TRBD1, but there is no DNA to check that call. The CDR3 consists of 14 residues. CDR1 SGHDN and CDR2 FVKESK come from the germline V gene. CDR3 loop: CASSLYRTGLEQYF. The variable domain in full, with the rest retrieved from reference TRBV14 and TRBJ2-7, is EAGVTQFPSHSVIEKGQTVTLRCDPISGHDNLYWYRRVMGKEIKFLLHFVKESKQDESGMPNNRFLAERTGGTYSTLKVQPAELEDSGVYFCASSLYRTGLEQYFGPGTRLTVT.

According to its frequency, this clonotype is medium-sized. This chain uses TRBV18 with TRBJ2-1; the TRBD2 assignment by TCRdb is unverifiable without DNA. CDR1 is KGHSH and CDR2 is LQKENI in the germline V gene. The CDR3 runs 16 residues. CDR3: CASSPDGGVPYNEQFF.

The J gene is TRBJ1-1, the V gene TRBV9; TCRdb returns TRBD1, unconfirmable since there is no DNA. This CDR3 is built from 18 residues. Germline CDR1 and CDR2: SGDLS and YYNGEE. CDR3 sequence: CASSVGTGGVPRYTEAFF.

The gene calls are TRBV5-1 and TRBJ1-2. The CDR3 consists of 14 residues. CDR1 is SGHRS, CDR2 YFSETQ, per germline. The CDR3 loop reads CASSLTEALYGYTF.

The genes are TRBV7-3 and TRBJ1-1; with no DNA, the TCRdb D assignment of TRBD1 cannot be verified. CDR1 is SGHTA, CDR2 FQGTGA, per germline. This CDR3 has 13 amino acids. This CDR3 is CASSPGLTTEAFF.

CDR3 loop: CASSSDLAGPDTQYF. This chain links TRBV7-9 with TRBJ2-3; TCRdb's D call, TRBD2, is unchecked because there is no DNA. Germline loops: CDR1 SEHNR, CDR2 FQNEAQ (reference sequence). CDR3 length: 15 residues.

J is TRBJ2-5 and V is TRBV29-1; TCRdb gives TRBD2 as the D gene, but with no DNA this cannot be confirmed. The CDR3 covers 16 residues. Per germline, CDR1 SQVTM and CDR2 ANQGSEA. The CDR3 here is CSVDVLAGKYQETQYF.

CDR3 amino acids: CASSESQGPNEKLFF. This chain links TRBV10-2 with TRBJ1-4. The germline gives CDR1 WSHSY, CDR2 SAAADI. This CDR3 is built from 15 residues.

The rearrangement joins TRBV19 to TRBJ2-3; TCRdb lists TRBD1, though no DNA is available to test this call. This CDR3 is 13 amino acids long. Germline CDR1 LNHDA, CDR2 SQIVND (reference sequence). The CDR3 reads CASSGGPLDTQYF. The full variable domain, rest sourced from reference TRBV19 and TRBJ2-3, is DGGITQSPKYLFRKEGQNVTLSCEQNLNHDAMYWYRQDPGQGLRLIYYSQIVNDFQKGDIAEGYSVSREKKESFPLTVTSAQKNPTAFYLCASSGGPLDTQYFGPGTRLTVL.

The gene calls are TRBV14 and TRBJ2-1; TCRdb returns TRBD1, unconfirmable since there is no DNA. This CDR3 is built from 14 residues. Germline loops: CDR1 SGHDN, CDR2 FVKESK. The CDR3 is CASSTPGPENEQFF.

The chain uses TRBV5-1 and TRBJ2-7; TCRdb's D call of TRBD1 is untestable without DNA. From germline, CDR1 is SGHRS and CDR2 YFSETQ. CDR3 length: 15 amino acids. The CDR3 region is CASSLTGVRNYEQYF.

The rearrangement links TRBV24-1 to TRBJ1-1. The germline gives CDR1 KGHDR, CDR2 SFDVKD. The CDR3 length is 12 residues. CDR3 sequence: CATSDWDTEAFF.

The CDR3 is CSARWGQTETQYF. The J gene is TRBJ2-5, the V gene TRBV20-1; with no DNA, the TCRdb D assignment of TRBD1 cannot be verified. The CDR3 runs 13 residues. Germline assignment: CDR1 DFQATT and CDR2 SNEGSKA (reference sequence).

The chain links TRBV12-3 or TRBV12-4 to TRBJ1-5; absent DNA, TCRdb's TRBD1 call cannot be checked. This CDR3 has 13 residues. CDR3 loop: CASSYRDLQPQHF.

The chain is built from TRBV6-2 or TRBV6-3 and TRBJ2-5; TCRdb returns TRBD2, unconfirmable since there is no DNA. The germline V gene has CDR1 MNHEY and CDR2 SVGEGT. The CDR3 runs to 20 residues. CDR3 in amino acids: CASSVDLAGALGVYQETQYF.

The rearrangement joins TRBV20-1 to TRBJ2-7. This CDR3 spans 12 amino acids. Germline V lookup: CDR1 DFQATT, CDR2 SNEGSKA (reference sequence). The CDR3 loop is CSARDAGYEQYF.

This sequence joins TRBV29-1 and TRBJ1-1; TCRdb names TRBD1, which stays unverified in the absence of DNA. In germline, CDR1 is SQVTM, CDR2 ANQGSEA. The CDR3 spans 14 residues. The CDR3 spells CSVGPDRIVAEAFF.

The V and J genes are TRBV29-1 and TRBJ2-7. The CDR3 is 11 residues long. CDR1 is SQVTM, CDR2 ANQGSEA, per germline. The CDR3 is CSVGNSYEQYF.

CDR3 sequence: CASSQLIQETQYF. V and J are TRBV14 and TRBJ2-5. This CDR3 has 13 amino acids. Germline V gene sequence: CDR1 SGHDN, CDR2 FVKESK.

The chain recombines TRBV28 with TRBJ2-7. The CDR3 sequence is 15 residues long. Germline values: CDR1 MDHEN, CDR2 SYDVKM. The CDR3 here is CASSSERQEAYEQYF.

The V call is TRBV25-1, the J call TRBJ2-1; TCRdb reports TRBD1, a call that lacks DNA to check it against. Germline V gene sequence: CDR1 MGHDK, CDR2 SYGVNS. The CDR3 loop spans 16 amino acids. This CDR3 is CASSLGGAWSYNEQFF.

The chain links TRBV4-3 to TRBJ1-2; no DNA is available, so the TRBD1 call from TCRdb remains unchecked. The CDR3 is 16 amino acids. The germline CDR1 and CDR2 sequences are LGHNA and YSLEER. CDR3 protein: CASSQDRAEANYGYTF.

The genes are TRBV4-2 and TRBJ2-2; there is no DNA to check the TCRdb D call of TRBD1. The CDR3 length is 17 residues. Germline assignment: CDR1 LGHNA and CDR2 YNFKEQ. Here the CDR3 reads CASSPTDSGSGSGELFF.

The V and J genes are TRBV20-1 and TRBJ2-3; TCRdb proposes TRBD2, but this gene call is untestable without DNA. The germline V gene has CDR1 DFQATT and CDR2 SNEGSKA (reference sequence). This CDR3 region has 16 residues. CDR3 sequence: CSARDRASGDSDTQYF.